One sample yielded the 32 T cell receptor beta chains listed below, sequenced in a study of cytomegalovirus exposure and HLA in healthy donors. 60 Vbeta and 13 Jbeta primers were used in PCR. Data came from immunoSEQ multiplex PCR; TCRdb stores just in-frame clones and leaves some out. Here the sample spans about 76,000 clones, around four fifths being singletons. Sequencing was performed on PBMCs. The receptors stem from a male donor in good health and CMV-seropositive.

This chain connects TRBV29-1 to TRBJ2-5, with 8 bases aligning to TRBD1. The J call may be faulty, since TRBJ2-7 better matches the DNA end. Germline V lookup: CDR1 SQVTM, CDR2 ANQGSEA. The CDR3 loop spans 14 amino acids. This CDR3 reads CSVELGTGSYEQYF. DNA of the CDR3: TGCAGCGTTGAACTCGGGACAGGATCCTACGAGCAGTACTTC.

The J gene is TRBJ1-4, the V gene TRBV19, with a weak D call TRBD1 (6 bases). Looked up from germline, CDR1 is LNHDA and CDR2 is SQIVND (reference sequence). This CDR3 has 15 amino acids. Trimming stripped 6 bases from V and 0 bases from J, with 11 bases between. The CDR3 sequence is CASSPGVATNEKLFF. In DNA form, the CDR3 reads TGTGCCAGTAGCCCAGGGGTTGCAACTAATGAAAAACTGTTTTTT.

DNA for the CDR3: TGTGCCAGCAGCCATCCGGACAGAGTCTATGGCTACACCTTC. The encoded protein is CASSHPDRVYGYTF. The J gene is TRBJ1-2, the V gene TRBV16; weak D call: TRBD1 (6 bases). V lost 3 bases and J 4 bases, leaving 12 bases between the germline ends. CDR1 and CDR2 from the germline V gene are KGHSY and FQNENV. The CDR3 is made up of 14 amino acids.

This clone was seen a few times. V is TRBV7-3 and J is TRBJ2-1, with D tentatively TRBD2 (6 bases). The CDR3 runs to 12 residues. Germline loops: CDR1 SGHTA, CDR2 FQGTGA. V lost 4 bases to trimming and J lost 12 bases, with 13 bases between them. CDR3 sequence: CASSSNGTPQFF. CDR3 nucleotide sequence: TGTGCCAGCAGCTCCAACGGGACTCCGCAGTTCTTC.

The rearrangement joins TRBV7-8 to TRBJ2-1; 7 positions match TRBD2. Germline V gene lookup returns CDR1 SGHVS and CDR2 FQNEAQ. V lost 5 bases and J lost 6; bases outside the gene matches: 7. CDR3 size: 14 residues. Written as DNA, the CDR3 is TGTGCCAGCAGCCCCCCGACTAGCAGCAATGAGCAGTTCTTC. Its translation: CASSPPTSSNEQFF.

The rearrangement uses TRBV4-2 and TRBJ2-3; 8 bases are a match to TRBD2. CDR1 and CDR2 from the germline V gene are LGHNA and YNFKEQ. This CDR3 contains 15 residues. The V segment lost 4 bases and the J segment 4 bases; nucleotides outside the gene matches: 7. Here the CDR3 DNA reads TGTGCCAGCAGCCCCGAAGGGCGGGAGGCAGATACGCAGTATTTT. Encoded protein: CASSPEGREADTQYF.

This clone was seen a single time. This chain connects TRBV30 to TRBJ2-7, with a weak D call TRBD2 (6 bases). The germline V gene encodes CDR1 GTSNPN and CDR2 SVGIG (reference sequence). V was clipped by 0 bases and J by 6 bases, with 15 bases between them. This CDR3 is 14 amino acids long. This CDR3 reads CAWSVMAGRSEQYF. The CDR3 coding sequence is TGTGCCTGGAGTGTAATGGCGGGAAGGAGCGAGCAGTACTTC.

J is TRBJ2-7 and V is TRBV10-3; 8 bases are a match to TRBD2. Germline assignment: CDR1 ENHRY and CDR2 SYGVKD. The CDR3 has 13 residues. The trim removed 7 bases at V and 0 bases at J, leaving 2 bases unmatched. The CDR3 region is CAINSGNSYEQYF. CDR3 DNA: TGTGCCATCAATAGCGGGAACTCCTACGAGCAGTACTTC.

This clone has just a few counts. The chain joins TRBV10-3 to TRBJ2-2; the match to TRBD2 covers 10 bases. CDR1 is ENHRY, CDR2 SYGVKD, per germline. The CDR3 totals 14 residues. V shed 7 bases, J shed 8 bases, and the junction held 7 bases outside the gene matches. CDR3 residues: CAITGSGRSGELFF. In DNA form, the CDR3 reads TGTGCCATCACCGGTAGCGGGAGGTCTGGGGAGCTGTTTTTT.

There are a few counts of this clone. V gene TRBV6-5 combines with J gene TRBJ1-1, with D hard to call. V shed 6 bases and J shed 7 bases, with 15 bases lying between them. Germline-derived CDR1 and CDR2 are MNHEY and SVGAGI. The CDR3 loop spans 13 amino acids. CDR3 nucleotides: TGTGCCAGCAGCTTTTTTCTTGGTAGTGAAGCTTTCTTT. It is translated as CASSFFLGSEAFF.

The V call is TRBV2, the J call TRBJ2-5; 12 bases align to TRBD2. There are 15 residues in the CDR3. CDR1 is SNHLY, CDR2 FYNNEI, per germline. After removal of 6 bases from V and 6 bases from J, the junction contained 8 bases not matched to a gene. In DNA, the CDR3 is TGTGCCAGCAGCCCGACTAGCGGGAGTATTCAGACCCAGTACTTC. Its translation is CASSPTSGSIQTQYF.

This rearrangement joins TRBV7-8 to TRBJ2-5, with TRBD2 matching over 10 bases. With V trimmed by 1 base and J by 2 bases, 4 bases remained unmatched. This CDR3 is built from 16 residues. Germline CDR1 SGHVS, CDR2 FQNEAQ. The CDR3 nucleotides are TGTGCCAGCAGCTTAGGGGGGACTAGCGTACAAGAGACCCAGTACTTC. Protein product: CASSLGGTSVQETQYF.

This chain connects TRBV15 to TRBJ1-5, with 8 bases that match TRBD1. V trimming: 4 bases; J trimming: 3 bases; junction bases outside the gene matches: 5. Germline assignment: CDR1 LNHNV and CDR2 YYDKDF (reference sequence). CDR3 length: 15 amino acids. The CDR3 is CATSTTDRVNQPQHF. The CDR3 DNA reads as TGTGCCACCAGCACAACGGACAGGGTCAATCAGCCCCAGCATTTT.

The J gene is TRBJ2-7, the V gene TRBV29-1; 10 nucleotides align to TRBD1. The CDR3 consists of 14 residues. CDR1 is SQVTM and CDR2 is ANQGSEA in the germline V gene. V shed 2 bases and J 3 bases; nucleotides not matched to a gene: 4. This CDR3 reads CSVETGQGGYEQYF. CDR3 sequence (DNA): TGCAGCGTTGAAACAGGACAGGGGGGCTACGAGCAGTACTTC.

The rearrangement links TRBV5-1 to TRBJ2-1; no definite D call. CDR1 is SGHRS, CDR2 YFSETQ, per germline. Trimming removed 4 bases at V and 2 bases at J, with 13 bases between. The CDR3 has 15 amino acids. CDR3 sequence reads: CASSSSGGAYNEQFF. The DNA of the CDR3 is TGCGCCAGCAGCAGTTCTGGCGGCGCCTACAATGAGCAGTTCTTC.

The rearrangement joins TRBV27 to TRBJ1-1; D may be TRBD1 (6 bases). V lost 8 bases and J 0 bases, leaving 19 bases between the germline ends. CDR3 length: 16 residues. CDR1 is MNHEY, CDR2 SMNVEV, per germline (reference sequence). This chain's CDR3 is CASSYNWGGVNTEAFF. The CDR3 region has the DNA TGTGCCAGCTCCTATAACTGGGGGGGCGTGAACACTGAAGCTTTCTTT.

The V gene is TRBV9, the J gene TRBJ2-7; D may be TRBD2 (6 bases). CDR3 size: 13 residues. Per the germline V gene, CDR1 is SGDLS and CDR2 is YYNGEE. With 0 bases removed from V and 7 bases from J, the gap between germline ends came to 11 bases. The CDR3 coding sequence is TGTGCCAGCAGCGTAGGGGCGGGGTGGGAGCAGTACTTC. It specifies CASSVGAGWEQYF.

The chain joins TRBV7-6 to TRBJ2-5, with 9 nucleotides matching TRBD2. Per germline, CDR1 SGHVS and CDR2 FNYEAQ. The CDR3 extends over 17 amino acids. V dropped 5 bases and J dropped 4; count of bases not matched to a gene: 14. CDR3 sequence reads: CASSPVMGGRAVETQYF. In nucleotides, the CDR3 is TGTGCCAGCAGCCCGGTTATGGGCGGGAGGGCCGTAGAGACCCAGTACTTC.

The sample holds a few counts of this clone. J is TRBJ2-1 and V is TRBV7-9, with 11 positions matching TRBD2. CDR1 is SEHNR, CDR2 FQNEAQ, per germline (reference sequence). The CDR3 totals 15 residues. The V segment lost 6 bases and the J segment 5 bases; nucleotides outside the gene matches: 6. The CDR3 spells CASSSTSGRDNEQFF. CDR3 nucleotide sequence: TGTGCCAGCAGTTCAACTAGCGGGAGAGACAATGAGCAGTTCTTC. Based on the CDR3 plus reference TRBV7-9 and TRBJ2-1, the full variable domain is DTGVSQNPRHKITKRGQNVTFRCDPISEHNRLYWYRQTLGQGPEFLTYFQNEAQLEKSRLLSDRFSAERPKGSFSTLEIQRTEQGDSAMYLCASSSTSGRDNEQFFGPGTRLTVL.

In this sample, this clone turned up once. The gene calls are TRBV7-8 and TRBJ2-1, with 9 bases lining up with TRBD2. The germline V gene has CDR1 SGHVS and CDR2 FQNEAQ. The CDR3 runs 16 residues. The V and J ends lost 3 bases and 2 bases, in that order; junction bases with no gene match: 5. The DNA for the CDR3 is TGTGCCAGCAGCTTCGGAGGCGGGAGGGCCTACAATGAGCAGTTCTTC. It encodes CASSFGGGRAYNEQFF.

The rearrangement uses TRBV4-1 and TRBJ2-7, with TRBD2 matching 12 bases. CDR1 is MGHRA, CDR2 YSYEKL, per germline. The V and J ends lost 1 base and 6 bases, in that order; junction bases with no gene match: 10. This CDR3 spans 17 amino acids. DNA of the CDR3: TGCGCCAGCAGCCAAGGTCCTAGCGGGAGGGCCACCTTCGAGCAGTACTTC. Translated: CASSQGPSGRATFEQYF.

This clone showed up just a few times. The chain links TRBV7-3 to TRBJ2-3; TRBD2 is a possible D gene (5 bases). Germline values: CDR1 SGHTA, CDR2 FQGTGA. V was clipped by 5 bases and J by 1 base, with 7 bases between them. The length of the CDR3 is 13 residues. CDR3 nucleotides: TGTGCCAGCAGCGGGAGTGGCACAGATACGCAGTATTTT. This gives the protein CASSGSGTDTQYF.

The chain links TRBV27 to TRBJ1-2, with TRBD1 as a possible D gene (6 bases). V shed 4 bases and J shed 8 bases, with 17 bases lying between them. The CDR3 extends over 14 amino acids. The germline V gene has CDR1 MNHEY and CDR2 SMNVEV (reference sequence). CDR3 protein: CASSSGHPGGGYTF. As DNA, the CDR3 is TGTGCCAGCAGTTCGGGACACCCGGGGGGGGGCTACACCTTC.

This sequence joins TRBV11-2 and TRBJ1-1; tentative D call: TRBD1 (6 bases). The CDR3 sequence is 13 residues long. Germline CDR1 is SGHAT and CDR2 is FQNNGV. The V and J ends lost 2 bases and 9 bases respectively, with 13 bases between them. In DNA, the CDR3 is TGTGCCAGCAGCTTAATCGAGGGGGTTAAAGCTTTCTTT. Amino acid sequence: CASSLIEGVKAFF.

This clone was seen once. This chain uses TRBV19 with TRBJ1-5, with a possible D match to TRBD1 (5 bases). Deletions cut 5 bases from V and 3 bases from J, with 11 bases between. Looked up from germline, CDR1 is LNHDA and CDR2 is SQIVND (reference sequence). The CDR3 contains 14 residues. In DNA, the CDR3 is TGTGCCAGTAGTTCAGGGAAGAACAATCAGCCCCAGCATTTT. Translation gives CASSSGKNNQPQHF. Based on the CDR3 plus reference TRBV19 and TRBJ1-5, the full variable domain is DGGITQSPKYLFRKEGQNVTLSCEQNLNHDAMYWYRQDPGQGLRLIYYSQIVNDFQKGDIAEGYSVSREKKESFPLTVTSAQKNPTAFYLCASSSGKNNQPQHFGDGTRLSIL.

The V gene is TRBV6-1, the J gene TRBJ2-3, with 13 bases lining up with TRBD2. CDR3 length equals 23 residues. J gave up 2 bases and V 1 base, and 21 bases lay outside the gene matches. Germline CDR1 and CDR2: MNHNS and SASEGT. The CDR3 reads CASSEVDALTSGRASGDTDTQYF. CDR3 in DNA: TGTGCCAGCAGTGAAGTGGACGCACTAACTAGCGGGAGGGCCTCAGGGGACACAGATACGCAGTATTTT.

The rearrangement links TRBV6-5 to TRBJ2-7; 7 bases line up with TRBD2. The CDR3 sequence is 13 residues long. Trimming cost V 6 bases and J 3 bases; bases outside gene matches: 5. Germline V lookup: CDR1 MNHEY, CDR2 SVGAGI. The CDR3 reads CASSRTSFYEQYF. The CDR3 DNA reads TGTGCCAGCAGCCGGACTAGTTTCTACGAGCAGTACTTC.

This rearrangement joins TRBV9 to TRBJ1-3; 7 positions match TRBD1. V gave up 0 bases and J gave up 1 base; unmatched junction bases: 7. The germline CDR1 and CDR2 sequences are SGDLS and YYNGEE. The CDR3 is 17 amino acids. In DNA, the CDR3 is TGTGCCAGCAGCGTAGCTACTGGCAGGGGGTCTGGAAACACCATATATTTT. Protein sequence: CASSVATGRGSGNTIYF. Full variable domain (remainder filled in from reference TRBV9 and TRBJ1-3): DSGVTQTPKHLITATGQRVTLRCSPRSGDLSVYWYQQSLDQGLQFLIQYYNGEERAKGNILERFSAQQFPDLHSELNLSSLELGDSALYFCASSVATGRGSGNTIYFGEGSWLTVV.

The rearrangement links TRBV7-6 to TRBJ2-7; D is perhaps TRBD1 (5 bases). The germline gives CDR1 SGHVS, CDR2 FNYEAQ. V was trimmed by 5 bases and J by 0 bases, leaving 8 bases between them. The CDR3 length is 13 residues. The CDR3 region has the DNA TGTGCCAGCAGCCGACAGAGCTCCTACGAGCAGTACTTC. Translated, it gives CASSRQSSYEQYF.

The CDR3 DNA sequence: TGTGCCAGCAGCTTAGGCGGGAGTGGCACCGGGGAGCTGTTTTTT. It codes for CASSLGGSGTGELFF. The V call is TRBV11-3, the J call TRBJ2-2, with 7 positions matching TRBD2. The V segment lost 1 base and the J segment 4 bases; nucleotides outside the gene matches: 3. Germline V gene lookup returns CDR1 SGHNT and CDR2 YENEEA. This CDR3 has 15 amino acids.

This clone was detected a few times. This chain links TRBV19 with TRBJ2-3; 11 bases match TRBD2. In germline, CDR1 is LNHDA, CDR2 SQIVND (reference sequence). V shed 5 bases, J shed 3 bases, and the junction held 4 bases outside the gene matches. There are 15 residues in the CDR3. The CDR3 DNA reads as TGTGCCAGTAGTTTGACTAGCGGGATTACAGATACGCAGTATTTT. Its translation is CASSLTSGITDTQYF. The whole variable domain, remainder taken from reference TRBV19 and TRBJ2-3, is DGGITQSPKYLFRKEGQNVTLSCEQNLNHDAMYWYRQDPGQGLRLIYYSQIVNDFQKGDIAEGYSVSREKKESFPLTVTSAQKNPTAFYLCASSLTSGITDTQYFGPGTRLTVL.

The chain employs TRBV5-4 and TRBJ2-7; the match to TRBD2 covers 9 bases. V lost 2 bases and J lost 0; bases outside the gene matches: 3. This CDR3 has 15 residues. CDR1 is SGHNT and CDR2 is YYREEE in the germline V gene (reference sequence). DNA of the CDR3: TGTGCCAGCAGCTTAACTAGCGGGTCCTCCTACGAGCAGTACTTC. This sequence encodes CASSLTSGSSYEQYF. Full variable domain (rest looked up from reference TRBV5-4 and TRBJ2-7): ETGVTQSPTHLIKTRGQQVTLRCSSQSGHNTVSWYQQALGQGPQFIFQYYREEENGRGNFPPRFSGLQFPNYSSELNVNALELDDSALYLCASSLTSGSSYEQYFGPGTRLTVT.